Each of the 32 T cell receptor beta chains below was sequenced from the same sample in a study of lymphopenia after photon versus proton radiotherapy. TCRdb keeps only in-frame clones here, not all; method: immunoSEQ multiplex PCR. Here the sample spans around 33,000 clones, roughly 87% being singletons. The sequenced sample was peripheral blood, obtained from a patient treated with proton-based radiotherapy. These receptors were obtained from a woman aged 70 to 79 with pancreatic cancer. Some clones in this sample may be carry-over from other donors' samples.

The genes are TRBV25-1 and TRBJ2-5; TRBD1 matches at 9 bases. CDR3 size: 14 residues. CDR1 and CDR2 (germline): MGHDK, SYGVNS. V was clipped by 6 bases and J by 5 bases; unmatched bases: 7. The CDR3 DNA sequence: TGTGCCAGCAGCGGGACAGGGCTTTTGGAGACCCAGTACTTC. Protein: CASSGTGLLETQYF.

V gene TRBV7-2 combines with J gene TRBJ1-1; D possibly corresponds to TRBD1 (6 bases). The ends were cut back, 3 bases at V and 1 base at J, with 9 bases in the middle. The CDR3 contains 14 residues. CDR1 is SGHTA, CDR2 FQGNSA, per germline. The CDR3 nucleotides are TGTGCCAGCAGCTTGGACAGACCGAACACTGAAGCTTTCTTT. Its protein is CASSLDRPNTEAFF.

A word on this clone: The junction departs from the called germline gene at one end, perhaps through a read error. Different DNA sequences within this sample yield the same CDR3. V is TRBV5-4 and J is TRBJ2-3; 9 nucleotides align to TRBD2. There are 14 residues in the CDR3. Germline V gene lookup returns CDR1 SGHNT and CDR2 YYREEE (reference sequence). DNA for the CDR3: TGCGCCAGCAGCTCTAGCGGGATCACAGATACGCAGTATTTT. Translation: CASSSSGITDTQYF.

The chain uses TRBV18 and TRBJ2-5; D gene ambiguous. Trimming removed 2 bases from V and 5 bases from J, with 12 bases in between. The germline V gene has CDR1 KGHSH and CDR2 LQKENI. The CDR3 covers 14 residues. The CDR3 DNA reads as TGTGCCAGCTCACCAAGCGCACAGTCGGAGACCCAGTACTTC. Translated, it gives CASSPSAQSETQYF. The whole variable domain, filled in from reference TRBV18 and TRBJ2-5, reads NAGVMQNPRHLVRRRGQEARLRCSPMKGHSHVYWYRQLPEEGLKFMVYLQKENIIDESGMPKERFSAEFPKEGPSILRIQQVVRGDSAAYFCASSPSAQSETQYFGPGTRLLVL.

This rearrangement joins TRBV4-2 to TRBJ2-2; D is possibly TRBD2 (7 bases). The CDR3 spans 17 residues. Germline V gene data show CDR1 as LGHNA and CDR2 as YNFKEQ. Trimming removed 0 bases at V and 7 bases at J, with 18 bases between. CDR3 sequence (DNA): TGTGCCAGCAGCCAAGATACGGGGGGCGCATGGATCGGGGAGCTGTTTTTT. The encoded protein is CASSQDTGGAWIGELFF.

V is TRBV7-2 and J is TRBJ2-3, with TRBD2 matching 12 bases. This CDR3 is 16 amino acids long. Per the germline V gene, CDR1 is SGHTA and CDR2 is FQGNSA. Unmatched junction bases numbered 7, after V lost 5 bases and J lost 4 bases. The CDR3 reads CASSATTSGSADTQYF. The CDR3 DNA reads as TGTGCCAGCAGCGCAACGACTAGCGGGAGTGCAGATACGCAGTATTTT. Full variable domain (missing parts from reference TRBV7-2 and TRBJ2-3): GAGVSQSPSNKVTEKGKDVELRCDPISGHTALYWYRQSLGQGLEFLIYFQGNSAPDKSGLPSDRFSAERTGGSVSTLTIQRTQQEDSAVYLCASSATTSGSADTQYFGPGTRLTVL.

This rearrangement joins TRBV14 to TRBJ1-1; D is undetermined. V lost 0 bases, J lost 11 bases, and 13 bases lay in between. The CDR3 is 13 amino acids. Germline V CDR1 and CDR2: SGHDN, FVKESK. CDR3 protein: CASSQDIVVGAFF. The CDR3 nucleotides are TGTGCCAGCAGCCAAGATATAGTAGTCGGCGCTTTCTTT. Full variable domain (remainder filled in from reference TRBV14 and TRBJ1-1): EAGVTQFPSHSVIEKGQTVTLRCDPISGHDNLYWYRRVMGKEIKFLLHFVKESKQDESGMPNNRFLAERTGGTYSTLKVQPAELEDSGVYFCASSQDIVVGAFFGQGTRLTVV.

The V gene is TRBV27, the J gene TRBJ2-5; perhaps D is TRBD1 or TRBD2 (5 bases each). Trimming pared 2 bases from V and 6 bases from J, leaving 7 bases between. In germline, CDR1 is MNHEY, CDR2 SMNVEV (reference sequence). The CDR3 consists of 12 residues. DNA for the CDR3: TGTGCCAGCAGTTTAACGGGGCAGACCCAGTACTTC. Its translation: CASSLTGQTQYF.

V usage is TRBV5-1 and J usage is TRBJ1-2; no clear D gene. Germline V gene sequence: CDR1 SGHRS, CDR2 YFSETQ. This CDR3 is 12 amino acids long. The V gene lost 2 bases and the J gene lost 6 bases, with 8 bases spanning the gap. CDR3 residues: CASSLSTHGYTF. The CDR3 DNA reads TGCGCCAGCAGCTTATCAACTCATGGCTACACCTTC.

The rearrangement joins TRBV19 to TRBJ2-2, with 14 bases matching TRBD2. V lost 5 bases and J lost 6; bases outside the gene matches: 11. Germline V gives CDR1 LNHDA, CDR2 SQIVND (reference sequence). This CDR3 region has 18 residues. CDR3 sequence: CASSRIPGLAGVPGELFF. CDR3 DNA sequence: TGTGCCAGTAGTCGAATCCCGGGACTAGCGGGAGTGCCCGGGGAGCTGTTTTTT. Filled out from reference TRBV19 and TRBJ2-2, the complete variable domain reads DGGITQSPKYLFRKEGQNVTLSCEQNLNHDAMYWYRQDPGQGLRLIYYSQIVNDFQKGDIAEGYSVSREKKESFPLTVTSAQKNPTAFYLCASSRIPGLAGVPGELFFGEGSRLTVL.

V usage is TRBV11-2 and J usage is TRBJ2-7; TRBD2 matches 13 bases. The CDR3 is 15 residues long. Germline CDR1 reads SGHAT; CDR2 reads FQNNGV. V was clipped by 5 bases and J by 2 bases; unmatched bases: 3. CDR3 in DNA: TGTGCCAGCAGCACTAGCGGGAGGGCCCCCTACGAGCAGTACTTC. It translates to CASSTSGRAPYEQYF.

The rearrangement links TRBV2 to TRBJ1-2; no clear D gene. CDR3 length equals 12 residues. V was shortened by 6 bases and J by 3 bases, with 8 bases between the two germline ends. Germline CDR1 and CDR2: SNHLY and FYNNEI. As DNA, the CDR3 is TGTGCCAGCAGGGGTGGGGACTATGGCTACACCTTC. Translating it yields CASRGGDYGYTF. Looking up the rest from reference TRBV2 and TRBJ1-2 gives the full variable domain: EPEVTQTPSHQVTQMGQEVILRCVPISNHLYFYWYRQILGQKVEFLVSFYNNEISEKSEIFDDQFSVERPDGSNFTLKIRSTKLEDSAMYFCASRGGDYGYTFGSGTRLTVV.

This clone turned up a few times. The chain links TRBV5-6 to TRBJ1-5; possible D gene TRBD1, 5 bases. Per the germline V gene, CDR1 is SGHDT and CDR2 is YYEEEE. V dropped 2 bases and J dropped 5 bases, with 11 bases sitting between them. This CDR3 is built from 14 residues. The CDR3 nucleotides read TGTGCCAGCAGCTTACGGGACGAGTATCAGCCCCAGCATTTT. The encoded protein is CASSLRDEYQPQHF.

V and J are TRBV30 and TRBJ1-1; no clear D gene. The length of the CDR3 is 14 residues. The germline CDR1 and CDR2 sequences are GTSNPN and SVGIG (reference sequence). The V gene lost 0 bases and the J gene lost 5 bases, with 13 bases spanning the gap. CDR3 residues: CAWSVGSWDTEAFF. CDR3 DNA: TGTGCCTGGAGTGTGGGGTCATGGGATACTGAAGCTTTCTTT. Full variable domain (rest looked up from reference TRBV30 and TRBJ1-1): SQTIHQWPATLVQPVGSPLSLECTVEGTSNPNLYWYRQAAGRGLQLLFYSVGIGQISSEVPQNLSASRPQDRQFILSSKKLLLSDSGFYLCAWSVGSWDTEAFFGQGTRLTVV.

This chain joins TRBV10-3 and TRBJ2-1; 7 nucleotides agree with TRBD1. V trimming: 10 bases; J trimming: 8 bases; junction bases outside the gene matches: 14. Per germline, CDR1 ENHRY and CDR2 SYGVKD. The CDR3 has 14 amino acids. In nucleotides, the CDR3 is TGTGCCACCAAATCAGATGCCGGGACAGATGAGCAGTTCTTC. Protein sequence: CATKSDAGTDEQFF.

The chain has TRBV6-5 and TRBJ1-1, with no clear D. This CDR3 comprises 14 residues. CDR1 and CDR2 from the germline V gene are MNHEY and SVGAGI. Trimming shortened V by 2 bases and J by 4 bases, and 11 bases separated the two germline ends. The CDR3 coding sequence is TGTGCCAGCAGTTACCGGAGGGATAGCACTGAAGCTTTCTTT. Translating gives CASSYRRDSTEAFF.

The genes are TRBV6-5 and TRBJ2-7; either TRBD1 or TRBD2 may fit D (6 bases each). Germline loops: CDR1 MNHEY, CDR2 SVGAGI. Deletions cut 5 bases from V and 6 bases from J, with 11 bases between. The CDR3 is 12 amino acids. The DNA for the CDR3 is TGTGCCAGCAGTCAACAGGGAGGCGAGCAGTACTTC. It encodes CASSQQGGEQYF.

In regard to this clone: The germline gene is not matched at one end of the junction; a read error may be the cause. This CDR3 is also generated by other DNA sequences in the sample. This chain links TRBV19 with TRBJ2-7, with D hard to call. Germline assignment: CDR1 LNHDA and CDR2 SQIVND (reference sequence). The CDR3 loop spans 13 amino acids. CDR3 sequence reads: CASRAGPNYEQYF. CDR3 nucleotides: TGTGCCAGTAGAGCCGGGCCCAACTACGAACAGTACTTC.

The rearrangement joins TRBV9 to TRBJ1-4, with D possibly TRBD1 on 5 matching bases. The V gene's germline CDR1 is SGDLS and CDR2 YYNGEE. Trimming pared 0 bases from V and 8 bases from J, leaving 14 bases between. The CDR3 runs to 15 residues. For the CDR3, the DNA is TGTGCCAGCAGCGTAGGGGCAGGGAGTACGGAAAAACTGTTTTTT. Residues: CASSVGAGSTEKLFF.

The chain joins TRBV10-2 to TRBJ2-3; D may match TRBD1 or TRBD2 (5 bases each). Germline V gene sequence: CDR1 WSHSY, CDR2 SAAADI. The ends were cut back, 8 bases at V and 1 base at J, with 16 bases in the middle. The CDR3 has 15 residues. In nucleotides, the CDR3 is TGCGCCAGCGCCGGGGCCTTGGGGGGCACAGATACGCAGTATTTT. It codes for CASAGALGGTDTQYF.

V gene TRBV6-1 combines with J gene TRBJ1-5; no clear D gene. CDR3 size: 15 residues. Trimming pared 2 bases from V and 1 base from J, leaving 9 bases between. Germline CDR1 MNHNS, CDR2 SASEGT. CDR3: CASSENGLSNQPQHF. The CDR3 DNA reads as TGTGCCAGCAGTGAAAACGGACTCAGCAATCAGCCCCAGCATTTT.

J is TRBJ2-1 and V is TRBV19, with 8 bases that match TRBD1. This CDR3 has 14 residues. V was clipped by 5 bases and J by 8 bases; unmatched bases: 8. CDR1 and CDR2 from the germline V gene are LNHDA and SQIVND (reference sequence). The CDR3 DNA reads as TGTGCCAGTAGTGACAGGGGAATCGGAGATGAGCAGTTCTTC. Translation gives CASSDRGIGDEQFF.

The V call is TRBV4-1, the J call TRBJ1-2; 10 bases agree with TRBD1. V shed 3 bases, J shed 2 bases, and the junction held 0 bases outside the gene matches. This CDR3 has 14 amino acids. Per germline, CDR1 MGHRA and CDR2 YSYEKL. The CDR3 DNA is TGCGCCAGCAGCCAGGACAGGGGGAACTATGGCTACACCTTC. Translated, it gives CASSQDRGNYGYTF.

This chain uses TRBV14 with TRBJ1-3; a weak D match, TRBD1 (5 bases). Germline V gives CDR1 SGHDN, CDR2 FVKESK. V was trimmed by 4 bases and J by 4 bases, leaving 23 bases between them. This CDR3 spans 18 amino acids. The CDR3 DNA is TGTGCCAGCAGCCCGACCCGAGATCCGGGGGGATTCGGAAACACCATATATTTT. This translates into CASSPTRDPGGFGNTIYF.

The chain employs TRBV6-1 and TRBJ2-5, with 8 bases aligning to TRBD1. Germline V gene lookup returns CDR1 MNHNS and CDR2 SASEGT. With V trimmed by 2 bases and J by 4 bases, 12 bases remained unmatched. The CDR3 is made up of 17 amino acids. The CDR3 sequence: CASSETRQGKGGETQYF. CDR3 DNA sequence: TGTGCCAGCAGTGAAACTAGACAGGGGAAGGGTGGAGAGACCCAGTACTTC.

This chain uses TRBV11-2 with TRBJ2-1, with D possibly being TRBD2 (5 bases). CDR3 length equals 15 residues. Germline-derived CDR1 and CDR2 are SGHAT and FQNNGV. With 1 base removed from V and 6 bases from J, the gap between germline ends came to 13 bases. This CDR3 reads CASSLGLAVINEQFF. The CDR3 bases are TGTGCCAGCAGCTTAGGGCTAGCAGTAATCAATGAGCAGTTCTTC.

The table lists this clone with a count of one. This chain joins TRBV18 and TRBJ2-1; TRBD2 aligns across 7 bases. J lost 4 bases, V lost 7 bases, and 4 bases had no gene match. The CDR3 sequence is 13 residues long. Germline lookup yields CDR1 KGHSH and CDR2 LQKENI. The DNA for the CDR3 is TGTGCCAGCTTCGGACTAGATTACAATGAGCAGTTCTTC. This sequence encodes CASFGLDYNEQFF.

The genes are TRBV27 and TRBJ2-7, with a tentative D call TRBD1 (5 bases). Trimming removed 2 bases from V and 2 bases from J, with 13 bases in between. The CDR3 length is 15 residues. Germline CDR1 reads MNHEY; CDR2 reads SMNVEV (reference sequence). Here the CDR3 DNA reads TGTGCCAGCAGTTTAGGACAACTGGCCCCCTACGAGCAGTACTTC. This codes for CASSLGQLAPYEQYF.

The CDR3 protein is CASRDSNEQYF. CDR3 coding DNA: TGTGCCAGCAGGGATTCTAACGAGCAGTACTTC. The gene calls are TRBV6-6 and TRBJ2-7; D is uncertain. The ends were cut back, 6 bases at V and 5 bases at J, with 8 bases in the middle. The germline V gene has CDR1 MNHNY and CDR2 SVGAGI (reference sequence). CDR3 length equals 11 residues.

This clone was seen only a few times. The V call is TRBV18, the J call TRBJ1-2; D unclear. The V gene lost 4 bases and the J gene lost 2 bases, with 11 bases spanning the gap. The germline V gene has CDR1 KGHSH and CDR2 LQKENI. The CDR3 is 14 amino acids. CDR3 sequence: CASSRSESNYGYTF. The CDR3, as DNA: TGTGCCAGCTCACGGAGCGAAAGCAACTATGGCTACACCTTC.

This chain uses TRBV7-8 with TRBJ2-5, with D perhaps assigned TRBD1 or TRBD2 (5 bases each). Trimming removed 1 base at V and 1 base at J, with 16 bases between. The CDR3 totals 17 residues. Germline V gene sequence: CDR1 SGHVS, CDR2 FQNEAQ. This chain's CDR3 is CASSLVPGTSFQETQYF. Here the CDR3 DNA reads TGTGCCAGCAGCTTAGTACCCGGGACGTCCTTCCAAGAGACCCAGTACTTC. The full variable domain, completed using reference TRBV7-8 and TRBJ2-5, is GAGVSQSPRYKVAKRGQDVALRCDPISGHVSLFWYQQALGQGPEFLTYFQNEAQLDKSGLPSDRFFAERPEGSVSTLKIQRTQQEDSAVYLCASSLVPGTSFQETQYFGPGTRLLVL.

The V and J genes are TRBV28 and TRBJ1-2; D is unclear. Trimming shortened V by 5 bases and J by 0 bases, and 13 bases separated the two germline ends. The CDR3 is 15 residues long. Germline V lookup: CDR1 MDHEN, CDR2 SYDVKM. CDR3 amino acids: CASSKTRRANYGYTF. CDR3 DNA sequence: TGTGCCAGCAGTAAAACGCGTCGGGCTAACTATGGCTACACCTTC.